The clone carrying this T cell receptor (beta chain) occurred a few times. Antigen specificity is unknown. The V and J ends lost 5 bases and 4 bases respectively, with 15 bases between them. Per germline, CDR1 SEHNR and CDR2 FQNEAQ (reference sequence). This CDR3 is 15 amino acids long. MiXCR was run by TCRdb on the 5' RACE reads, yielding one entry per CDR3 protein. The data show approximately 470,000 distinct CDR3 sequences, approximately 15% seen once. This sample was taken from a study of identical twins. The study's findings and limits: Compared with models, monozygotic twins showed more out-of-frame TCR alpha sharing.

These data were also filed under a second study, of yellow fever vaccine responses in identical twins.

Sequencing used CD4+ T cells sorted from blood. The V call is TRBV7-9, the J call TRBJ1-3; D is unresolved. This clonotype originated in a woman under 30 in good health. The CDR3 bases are TGTGCCAGCAGCCCAGACGGGGTGAAAGGAAACACCATATATTTT. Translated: CASSPDGVKGNTIYF.